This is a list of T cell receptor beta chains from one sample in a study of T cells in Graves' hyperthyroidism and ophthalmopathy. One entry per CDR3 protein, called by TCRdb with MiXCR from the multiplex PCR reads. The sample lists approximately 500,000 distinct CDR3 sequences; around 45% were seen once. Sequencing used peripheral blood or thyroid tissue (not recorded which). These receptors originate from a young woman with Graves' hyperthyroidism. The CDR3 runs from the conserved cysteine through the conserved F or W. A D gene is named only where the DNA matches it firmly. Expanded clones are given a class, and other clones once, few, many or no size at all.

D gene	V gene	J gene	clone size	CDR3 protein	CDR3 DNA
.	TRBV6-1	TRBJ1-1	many	CASSPGRGEHITEAFF	TGTGCCAGCAGTCCCGGTCGGGGTGAACATATCACTGAAGCTTTCTTT
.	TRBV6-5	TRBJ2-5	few	CASRLTGYPTRKSQETQYF	TGTGCCAGCAGACTTACAGGGTACCCGACTAGGAAGAGCCAAGAGACCCAGTACTTC
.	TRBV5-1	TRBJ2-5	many	CASSLGATEETQYF	TGCGCCAGCAGCTTGGGGGCCACTGAAGAGACCCAGTACTTC
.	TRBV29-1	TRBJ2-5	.	CSVRGAGETQYF	TGCAGCGTCAGGGGGGCGGGTGAGACCCAGTACTTC
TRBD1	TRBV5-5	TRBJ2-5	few	CASSLAGQGLWTQYF	TGTGCCAGCAGCTTGGCGGGACAGGGTCTGTGGACCCAGTACTTC
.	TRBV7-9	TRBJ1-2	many	CASSPLRGSGSGYTF	TGTGCCAGCAGCCCTTTGAGAGGGAGTGGTTCAGGCTACACCTTC
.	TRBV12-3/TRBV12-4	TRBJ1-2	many	CASSSRGGPRIYGYTF	TGTGCCAGCAGTTCCCGGGGCGGACCCAGGATCTATGGCTACACCTTC
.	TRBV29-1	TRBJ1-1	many	CSVADRNTEAFF	TGCAGCGTCGCGGACAGGAACACTGAAGCTTTCTTT
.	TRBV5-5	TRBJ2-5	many	CASSLGLGGGETQYF	TGTGCCAGCAGCTTGGGTCTCGGGGGCGGAGAGACCCAGTACTTC
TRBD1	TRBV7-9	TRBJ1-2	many	CASSKSPGTVSGYTF	TGTGCCAGCAGCAAATCCCCCGGGACAGTGTCTGGCTACACCTTC
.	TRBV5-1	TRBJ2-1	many	CASSPDSNEQFF	TGCGCCAGCAGCCCCGACAGCAATGAGCAGTTCTTC
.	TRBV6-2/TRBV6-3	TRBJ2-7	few	CASSYSTLYEQYF	TGTGCCAGCAGTTACTCGACTCTATACGAGCAGTACTTC
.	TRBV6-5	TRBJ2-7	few	CASSEARGASWYEQYF	TGTGCCAGCAGTGAAGCGCGCGGAGCCTCGTGGTACGAGCAGTACTTC
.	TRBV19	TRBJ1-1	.	CASSIASPNTEAFF	TGTGCCAGTAGTATAGCCTCCCCGAACACTGAAGCTTTCTTT
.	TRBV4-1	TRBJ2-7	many	CATTNPGWHEQYF	TGCGCCACCACCAACCCAGGGTGGCACGAGCAGTACTTC
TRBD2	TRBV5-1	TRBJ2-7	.	CASSSSTSGSSSYEQYF	TGCGCCAGCAGTAGCTCCACTAGCGGGAGTTCTTCCTACGAGCAGTACTTC
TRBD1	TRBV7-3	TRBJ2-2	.	CARADRANTGELFF	TGTGCCAGGGCCGACAGGGCAAACACCGGGGAGCTGTTTTTT
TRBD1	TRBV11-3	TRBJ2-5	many	CASSNSGQGLRGETQYF	TGTGCCAGCAGCAACTCTGGACAGGGGCTTCGGGGAGAGACCCAGTACTTC
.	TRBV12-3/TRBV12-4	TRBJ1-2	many	CASNRGPYNYGYTF	TGTGCCAGCAACCGGGGCCCTTATAACTATGGCTACACCTTC
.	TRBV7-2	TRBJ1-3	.	CASSLERAVNTIYF	TGTGCCAGCAGCTTGGAGAGGGCCGTGAACACCATATATTTT
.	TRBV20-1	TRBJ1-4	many	CSASQGLGEKLFF	TGCAGTGCTTCACAGGGCTTGGGTGAAAAACTGTTTTTT
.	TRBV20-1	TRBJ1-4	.	CSARGATNEKLFF	TGCAGTGCTAGAGGGGCGACTAATGAAAAACTGTTTTTT
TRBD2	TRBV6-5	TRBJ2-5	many	CASSYGLRLAGETQYF	TGTGCCAGCAGTTACGGGCTTCGACTAGCGGGAGAGACCCAGTACTTC
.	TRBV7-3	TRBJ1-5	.	CASSLYSGEEKPQHF	TGTGCCAGCAGCTTATACTCCGGGGAAGAAAAACCCCAGCATTTT
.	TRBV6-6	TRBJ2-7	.	CASSYLGLSEGKTYEQYF	TGTGCCAGCAGTTATTTGGGCCTATCAGAGGGAAAAACCTACGAGCAGTACTTC
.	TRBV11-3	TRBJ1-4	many	CASRDQGSEKLFF	TGTGCCAGCCGCGACCAGGGAAGTGAAAAACTGTTTTTT
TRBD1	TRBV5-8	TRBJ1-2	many	CASSPGVSGGFNYGYTF	TGTGCCAGCAGCCCGGGGGTTTCAGGGGGATTCAACTATGGCTACACCTTC
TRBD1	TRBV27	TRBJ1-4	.	CASSLRTGRANEKLFF	TGTGCCAGCAGTTTAAGGACAGGGCGCGCTAATGAAAAACTGTTTTTT
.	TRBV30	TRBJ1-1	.	CAWSVGNSESAEAFF	TGTGCCTGGAGTGTAGGAAACAGTGAAAGCGCTGAAGCTTTCTTT
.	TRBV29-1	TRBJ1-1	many	CSVADGTEAFF	TGCAGCGTTGCGGACGGCACTGAAGCTTTCTTT
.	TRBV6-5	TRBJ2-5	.	CASSYCLGQETQYF	TGTGCCAGCAGTTACTGTCTGGGACAAGAGACCCAGTACTTC
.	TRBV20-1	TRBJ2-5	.	CSALGQAALGTGEGVLAQKYF	TGCAGTGCTCTAGGACAGGCTGCGTTGGGCACCGGGGAGGGGGTGCTGGCACAGAAGTACTTC
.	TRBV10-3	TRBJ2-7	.	CAISESLKDEQYF	TGTGCCATCAGTGAGTCCCTTAAGGACGAGCAGTACTTC
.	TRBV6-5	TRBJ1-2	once	CASSYTAGDYGYTF	TGTGCCAGCAGTTATACGGCCGGGGACTATGGCTACACCTTC
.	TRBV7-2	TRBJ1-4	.	CASSQESSSPEKLFF	TGTGCCAGCAGCCAAGAGAGCTCAAGCCCCGAAAAACTGTTTTTT
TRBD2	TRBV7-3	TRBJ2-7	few	CASSSGTSASEQYF	TGTGCCAGCAGCTCCGGGACTAGCGCCTCCGAGCAGTACTTC
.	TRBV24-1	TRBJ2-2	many	CATSDSKTETTHRELFF	TGTGCCACCAGTGATTCCAAGACAGAGACTACACACCGGGAGCTGTTTTTT
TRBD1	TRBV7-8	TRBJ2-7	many	CASSFDTGTGDYEQYF	TGTGCCAGCAGCTTCGATACCGGGACAGGGGACTACGAGCAGTACTTC
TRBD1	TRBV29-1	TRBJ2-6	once	CSVATGGNYGANVLTF	TGCAGCGTTGCCACAGGGGGCAACTATGGGGCCAACGTCCTGACTTTC